The 10 T cell receptor beta chains listed next were all sequenced from one sample in a study of blood T cell repertoires in COVID-19. The method was immunoSEQ multiplex PCR; TCRdb's version includes in-frame clones alone and lacks a portion of them. The sample carries about 120,000 clones, approximately 80% recorded once. The sequencing sample was made of peripheral blood. These receptors were obtained from a human donor in a cohort sampled during active COVID-19.

The chain has TRBV7-8 and TRBJ1-2, with 9 bases lining up with TRBD1. The ends lost 4 bases at V and 8 bases at J; junction bases unmatched: 8. The CDR3 has 14 amino acids. CDR1 and CDR2 from the germline V gene are SGHVS and FQNEAQ. The CDR3 region is CASSSAGTGTGYTF. The CDR3 DNA reads TGTGCCAGCAGCTCCGCCGGGACAGGGACGGGCTACACCTTC. The variable domain in full, completed from reference TRBV7-8 and TRBJ1-2, reads GAGVSQSPRYKVAKRGQDVALRCDPISGHVSLFWYQQALGQGPEFLTYFQNEAQLDKSGLPSDRFFAERPEGSVSTLKIQRTQQEDSAVYLCASSSAGTGTGYTFGSGTRLTVV.

The V gene is TRBV11-3, the J gene TRBJ2-7; 7 nucleotides agree with TRBD1. V shed 2 bases, J shed 5 bases, and the junction held 9 bases outside the gene matches. Germline CDR1 SGHNT, CDR2 YENEEA. The CDR3 contains 15 residues. The chain's CDR3 is CASSLPRQGSHEQYF. In DNA, the CDR3 is TGTGCCAGCAGCTTACCGAGACAGGGTTCTCACGAGCAGTACTTC.

This clone was picked up a small number of times. The rearrangement uses TRBV7-9 and TRBJ2-7, with a tentative D call TRBD2 (6 bases). Trimming removed 0 bases at V and 3 bases at J, with 6 bases between. The CDR3 contains 13 residues. The germline V gene has CDR1 SEHNR and CDR2 FQNEAQ (reference sequence). The CDR3, as DNA: TGTGCCAGCAGCTTAGCGCGGGGCTACGAGCAGTACTTC. Its protein is CASSLARGYEQYF.

V and J are TRBV9 and TRBJ1-2; no clear D. The CDR3 is 15 residues long. CDR1 SGDLS and CDR2 YYNGEE come from the germline V gene. The V gene lost 1 base and the J gene lost 1 base, with 11 bases spanning the gap. The CDR3 protein is CASSVSLQDNYGYTF. CDR3 sequence (DNA): TGTGCCAGCAGCGTATCTCTTCAGGATAACTATGGCTACACCTTC.

V is TRBV6-1 and J is TRBJ1-5; D is possibly TRBD1 (5 bases). The CDR3 is 12 amino acids. Looked up from germline, CDR1 is MNHNS and CDR2 is SASEGT. Deletions cut 3 bases from V and 6 bases from J, with 6 bases between. The CDR3 DNA reads TGTGCCAGCAGTGACAGGGTTCAGCCCCAGCATTTT. Its protein product is CASSDRVQPQHF.

The chain carries TRBV28 and TRBJ1-1; no definite D call. CDR1 and CDR2 (germline): MDHEN, SYDVKM. Trimming left V 10 bases short and J 3 bases short, with 9 bases between. The CDR3 loop spans 11 amino acids. CDR3 residues: CAIQRDTEAFF. The DNA for the CDR3 is TGTGCCATCCAGCGGGACACTGAAGCTTTCTTT.

J is TRBJ2-6 and V is TRBV6-6; D is undetermined. This CDR3 is 13 amino acids long. Trimming removed 7 bases from V and 0 bases from J, with 4 bases in between. Germline CDR1 is MNHNY and CDR2 is SVGAGI (reference sequence). The CDR3 DNA is TGTGCCAGCACGGTCTCTGGGGCCAACGTCCTGACTTTC. This sequence encodes CASTVSGANVLTF.

The chain combines TRBV5-6 with TRBJ1-2, with 9 bases identical to TRBD1. J lost 6 bases, V lost 3 bases, and 9 bases had no gene match. The CDR3 consists of 15 residues. Looked up from germline, CDR1 is SGHDT and CDR2 is YYEEEE. The CDR3 region has the DNA TGTGCCAGCAGCTACCTGACAGGGGGTGGTGATGGCTACACCTTC. Amino acids: CASSYLTGGGDGYTF.

The rearrangement links TRBV11-3 to TRBJ1-1; a possible D gene is TRBD1 (6 bases). Trimming took 5 bases from V and 1 from J, leaving 17 bases between them. The CDR3 totals 16 residues. Per germline, CDR1 SGHNT and CDR2 YENEEA. The CDR3 is CASSLPPGQTNTEAFF. The CDR3 nucleotides are TGTGCCAGCAGCCTCCCTCCGGGACAAACGAACACTGAAGCTTTCTTT. Combining the CDR3 with reference TRBV11-3 and TRBJ1-1 gives the whole variable domain EAGVVQSPRYKIIEKKQPVAFWCNPISGHNTLYWYLQNLGQGPELLIRYENEEAVDDSQLPKDRFSAERLKGVDSTLKIQPAELGDSAVYLCASSLPPGQTNTEAFFGQGTRLTVV.

This sequence joins TRBV7-2 and TRBJ2-7; 9 nucleotides align to TRBD2. The CDR3 length is 15 residues. Unmatched junction bases numbered 6, after V lost 3 bases and J lost 3 bases. Germline V gene data show CDR1 as SGHTA and CDR2 as FQGNSA. The DNA of the CDR3 is TGTGCCAGCAGCTTTAGCGGGAGCCCAGGCTACGAGCAGTACTTC. As protein: CASSFSGSPGYEQYF.